Sequencing of this TCR beta chain was carried out in a study of PD-1 blockade in mismatch repair-deficient tumors. Study overall: Patients had around 11 mismatch repair-deficient cancer types, all previously treated and progressing.

Mismatch repair deficiency was confirmed in all patients, by PCR or immunohistochemistry. The TCR-sequenced patients were a few responders to pembrolizumab. This clone has a single count. What it recognizes is unknown. Study-wide results and limits: Tumor-resident clones, often absent from pretreatment blood, expanded after pembrolizumab and then contracted.

Some clones are missing from TCRdb's copy, which holds only in-frame ones; the method was immunoSEQ multiplex PCR. Among 100,000 to 150,000 clones listed, around nine tenths were seen once. The receptor was isolated from an adult with mismatch repair-deficient cancer. The sample here was peripheral blood, taken 70 to 73 weeks after starting pembrolizumab.

The CDR3 region has the DNA TGCGCCAGCAGGAGTATTGGCGGTATGAATGAGCAGTTCTTC. This codes for CASRSIGGMNEQFF. The chain is built from TRBV5-1 and TRBJ2-1; D gene ambiguous. The V gene's germline CDR1 is SGHRS and CDR2 YFSETQ. The V and J ends lost 5 bases and 7 bases respectively, with 16 bases between them. The CDR3 is 14 amino acids.